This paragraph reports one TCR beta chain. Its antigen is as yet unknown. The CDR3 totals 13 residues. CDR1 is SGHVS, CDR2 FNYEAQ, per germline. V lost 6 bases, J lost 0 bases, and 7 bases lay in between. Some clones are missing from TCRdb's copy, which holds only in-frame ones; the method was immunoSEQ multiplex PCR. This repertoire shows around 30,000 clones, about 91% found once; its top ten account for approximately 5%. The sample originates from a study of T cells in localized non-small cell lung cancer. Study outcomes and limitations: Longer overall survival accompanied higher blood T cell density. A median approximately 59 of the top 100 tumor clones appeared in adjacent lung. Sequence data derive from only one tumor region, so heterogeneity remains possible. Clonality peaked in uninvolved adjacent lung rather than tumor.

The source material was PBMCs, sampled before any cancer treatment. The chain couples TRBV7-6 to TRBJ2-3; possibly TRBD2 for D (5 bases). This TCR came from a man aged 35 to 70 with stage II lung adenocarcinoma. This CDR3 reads CASRIASTDTQYF. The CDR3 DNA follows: TGTGCCAGCAGAATAGCGAGCACAGATACGCAGTATTTT.